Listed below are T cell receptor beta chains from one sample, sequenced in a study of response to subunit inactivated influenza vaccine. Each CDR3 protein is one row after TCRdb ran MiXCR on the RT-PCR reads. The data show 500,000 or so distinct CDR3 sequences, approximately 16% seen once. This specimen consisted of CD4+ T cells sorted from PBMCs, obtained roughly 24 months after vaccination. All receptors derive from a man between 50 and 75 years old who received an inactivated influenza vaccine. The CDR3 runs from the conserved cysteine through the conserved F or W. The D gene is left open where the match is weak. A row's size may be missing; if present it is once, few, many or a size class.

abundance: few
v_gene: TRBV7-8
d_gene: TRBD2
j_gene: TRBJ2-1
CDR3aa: CASSLITSVQSSYNEQFF
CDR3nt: TGTGCCAGCAGCTTAATTACTAGCGTGCAAAGCTCCTACAATGAGCAGTTCTTC

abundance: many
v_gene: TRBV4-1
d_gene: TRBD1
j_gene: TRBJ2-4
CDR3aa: CASSQRQGILNIQYF
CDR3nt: TGCGCCAGCAGCCAAAGACAGGGGATTTTGAACATTCAGTACTTC

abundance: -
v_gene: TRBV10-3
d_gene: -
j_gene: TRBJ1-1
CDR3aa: CAISGMGEAFF
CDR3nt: TGTGCCATCAGCGGAATGGGCGAAGCTTTCTTT

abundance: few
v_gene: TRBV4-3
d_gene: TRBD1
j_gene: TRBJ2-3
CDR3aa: CASSQDWTGGLDTQYF
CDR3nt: TGCGCCAGCAGCCAAGACTGGACAGGGGGATTGGATACGCAGTATTTT

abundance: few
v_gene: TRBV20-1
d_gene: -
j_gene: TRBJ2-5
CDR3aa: CSASLPVRLRRETQYF
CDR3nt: TGCAGTGCTAGCCTTCCCGTTAGGCTCCGAAGGGAGACCCAGTACTTC

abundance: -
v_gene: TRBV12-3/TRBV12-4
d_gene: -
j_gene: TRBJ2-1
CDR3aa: CASTQLDEQFF
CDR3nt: TGTGCCAGCACCCAATTGGATGAGCAGTTCTTC

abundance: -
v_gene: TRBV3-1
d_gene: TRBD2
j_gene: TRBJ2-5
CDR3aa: CASSPNPSGGREETQYF
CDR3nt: TGTGCCAGCAGCCCGAACCCTAGCGGGGGCAGGGAAGAGACCCAGTACTTC

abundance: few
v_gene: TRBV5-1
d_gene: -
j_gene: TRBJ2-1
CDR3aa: CASSLGAGTRYNEQFF
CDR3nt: TGCGCCAGCAGCTTGGGGGCCGGGACAAGATACAATGAGCAGTTCTTC

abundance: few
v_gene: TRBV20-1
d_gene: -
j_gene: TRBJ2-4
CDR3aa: CSATRAVARVIAKNIQYF
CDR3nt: TGCAGTGCTACTCGCGCTGTTGCCAGGGTTATTGCCAAAAACATTCAGTACTTC

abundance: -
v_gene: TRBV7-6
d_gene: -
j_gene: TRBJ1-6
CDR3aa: CASSPGSSYNSPLHF
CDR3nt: TGTGCCAGCAGCCCGGGGAGCTCCTATAATTCACCCCTCCACTTT

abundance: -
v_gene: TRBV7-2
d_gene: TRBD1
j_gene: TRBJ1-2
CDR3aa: CASSLDGTGSVYGYTF
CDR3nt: TGTGCCAGCAGCTTAGATGGGACAGGGAGTGTATATGGCTACACCTTC